A selection of T cell receptor beta chains follows, all from one sample in a study of shared clonotypes between healthy human individuals. The method was immunoSEQ multiplex PCR; TCRdb's version includes in-frame clones alone and lacks a portion of them. The data contain roughly 1,000,000 clones, approximately 80% of them singletons. The specimen sequenced was memory CD4+ T cells from PBMCs. The receptors were gathered from a man aged 18-30 years in good health. Some clones in this sample may be carry-over from other donors' samples. CDR3s include the opening cysteine and the closing phenylalanine or tryptophan.

v_gene	j_gene	CDR3aa
TRBV4-1	TRBJ2-1	CASSQATGTGQFF
TRBV6-1	TRBJ1-1	CASSGDRGQGTEAFF
TRBV28	TRBJ2-1	CASTPGGQHGDEQFF
TRBV5-4	TRBJ2-6	CASSQGTGRLFVLTF
TRBV7-8	TRBJ2-7	CASSWGPSGGTFSYEQYF
TRBV5-6	TRBJ2-1	CASSLEFGGDEQFF
TRBV28	TRBJ2-2	CASATVRVNTGELFF
TRBV7-2	TRBJ2-3	CASSLSGASPDTQYF
TRBV5-1	.	CASSLVGADYEQYF
TRBV6-1	TRBJ2-7	CASSEAPIIYEQYF
TRBV7-9	TRBJ2-6	CASSLIVSGANVLTF
TRBV5-1	TRBJ2-7	CASSMGQGDEQYF
TRBV5-1	TRBJ2-3	CASSLLPITDTQYF
TRBV11-3	TRBJ2-1	CASSPGTSGRYDEQFF